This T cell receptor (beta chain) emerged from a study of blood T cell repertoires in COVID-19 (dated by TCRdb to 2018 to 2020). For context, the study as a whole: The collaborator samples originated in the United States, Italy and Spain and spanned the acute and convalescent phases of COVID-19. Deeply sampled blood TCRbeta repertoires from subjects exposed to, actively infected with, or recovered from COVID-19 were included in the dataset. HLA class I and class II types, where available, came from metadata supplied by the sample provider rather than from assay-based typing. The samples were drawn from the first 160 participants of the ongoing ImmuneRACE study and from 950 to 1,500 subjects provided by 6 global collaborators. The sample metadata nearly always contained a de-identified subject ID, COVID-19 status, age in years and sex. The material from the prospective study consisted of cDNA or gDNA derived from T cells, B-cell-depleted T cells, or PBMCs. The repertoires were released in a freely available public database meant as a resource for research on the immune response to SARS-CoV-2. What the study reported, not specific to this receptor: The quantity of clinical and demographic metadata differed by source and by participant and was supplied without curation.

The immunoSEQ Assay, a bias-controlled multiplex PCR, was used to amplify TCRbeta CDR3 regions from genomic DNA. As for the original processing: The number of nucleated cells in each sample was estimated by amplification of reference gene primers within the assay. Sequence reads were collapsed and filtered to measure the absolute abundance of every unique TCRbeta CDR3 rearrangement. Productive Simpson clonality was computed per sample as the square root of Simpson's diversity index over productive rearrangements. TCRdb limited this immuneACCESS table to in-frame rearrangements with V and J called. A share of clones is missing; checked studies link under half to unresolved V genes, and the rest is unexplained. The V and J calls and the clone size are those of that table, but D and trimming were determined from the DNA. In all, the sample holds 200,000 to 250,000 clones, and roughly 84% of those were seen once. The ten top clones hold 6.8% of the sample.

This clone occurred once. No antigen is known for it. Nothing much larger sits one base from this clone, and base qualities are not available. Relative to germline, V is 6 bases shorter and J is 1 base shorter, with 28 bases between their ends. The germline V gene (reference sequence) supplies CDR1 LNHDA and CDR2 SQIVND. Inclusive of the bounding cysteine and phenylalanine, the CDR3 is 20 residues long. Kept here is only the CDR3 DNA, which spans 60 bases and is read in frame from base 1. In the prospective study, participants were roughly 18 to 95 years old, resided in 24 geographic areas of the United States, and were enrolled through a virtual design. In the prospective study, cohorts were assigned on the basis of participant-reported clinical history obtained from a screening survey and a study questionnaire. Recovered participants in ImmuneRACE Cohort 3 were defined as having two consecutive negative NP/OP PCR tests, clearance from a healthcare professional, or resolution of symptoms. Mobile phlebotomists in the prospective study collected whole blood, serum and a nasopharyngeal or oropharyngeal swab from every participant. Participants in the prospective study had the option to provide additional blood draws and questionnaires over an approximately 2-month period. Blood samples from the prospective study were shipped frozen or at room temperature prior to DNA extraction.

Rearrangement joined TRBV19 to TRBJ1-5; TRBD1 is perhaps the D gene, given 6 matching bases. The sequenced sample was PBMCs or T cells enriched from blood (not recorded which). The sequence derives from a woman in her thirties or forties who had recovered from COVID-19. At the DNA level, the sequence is TGTGCCAGTAGGGCAAGGGACACCTTGCTCGTAATACGGAGCAATCAGCCCCAGCATTTT. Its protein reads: CASRARDTLLVIRSNQPQHF.